The entry that follows covers one TCR beta chain sequence. Multiplex PCR, run in two rounds, amplified TCR beta CDR3 from genomic DNA. First-round PCR amplification was performed with primers specific to each TRBV and TRBJ gene. TCRdb ran MiXCR on the multiplex PCR reads and lists one entry per CDR3 protein. The sample lists around 51,000 distinct CDR3 sequences; 30% to 40% were seen once. The CDR3 is made up of 17 amino acids. CDR1 and CDR2 (germline): MGHRA, YSYEKL. J gave up 8 bases and V 0 bases, and 15 bases lay outside the gene matches. This specimen belongs to a study of prognosis after radiotherapy for stage I lung cancer.

This chain links TRBV4-1 with TRBJ1-2, with 7 bases that match TRBD1. The source material was PBMCs, sampled before or after stereotactic body radiation therapy (not recorded which). This TCR derives from a donor over 45 with non-small cell lung cancer. This CDR3 reads CASSQDERQGQLWGYTF. CDR3 bases: TGCGCCAGCAGCCAAGATGAACGGCAGGGACAGTTGTGGGGCTACACCTTC.